The clone carrying this T cell receptor (beta chain) is a singleton in its sample. The data were obtained in a study of blood T cell repertoires in COVID-19. On the study more broadly: COVID-19 samples, acute and convalescent, were from the United States, Italy and Spain. In each case, the material was cDNA or gDNA derived from T cells, B-cell-depleted T cells, or PBMCs.

CDR1 and CDR2 (germline): SGHDT, YYEEEE. The CDR3 length is 15 residues. Losses at the gene ends were 4 bases for V and 4 bases for J; bases not matched to a gene: 9. This table comes from immunoSEQ multiplex PCR, and its TCRdb copy is limited to in-frame clones, with some not included. Here the sample spans tens of thousands of clones, roughly 80% being singletons. Material for sequencing was peripheral blood. This sequence originates from an elderly man with active or convalescent COVID-19. This chain connects TRBV5-6 to TRBJ2-5; 8 nucleotides agree with TRBD2. CDR3: CASSLKIAGRETQYF. The DNA for the CDR3 is TGTGCCAGCAGCCTAAAGATAGCGGGGCGAGAGACCCAGTACTTC.